One sample yielded the 8 T cell receptor beta chains listed below, sequenced in a study of OX40 agonist ivuxolimab in advanced cancers. The table came from immunoSEQ multiplex PCR; TCRdb's copy has only in-frame clones and leaves some out. The sample consists of 21,000 or so clones, just under 90% of them appearing once. The material sequenced was CD4+ or CD8+ T cells sorted from blood, taken in a trial of the OX40 agonist ivuxolimab. The receptors here all came from an adult with an advanced solid tumor such as melanoma, head and neck, liver or kidney cancer.

J is TRBJ2-3 and V is TRBV9, with 9 bases that match TRBD2. With 0 bases clipped from V and 6 bases from J, the junction kept 5 bases outside the gene matches. This CDR3 comprises 15 residues. Per the germline V gene, CDR1 is SGDLS and CDR2 is YYNGEE. CDR3 loop: CASSVERLAGDTQYF. In DNA, the CDR3 is TGTGCCAGCAGCGTAGAAAGGCTAGCGGGGGATACGCAGTATTTT.

This chain uses TRBV2 with TRBJ2-7; D possibly corresponds to TRBD2 (6 bases). V was pared by 6 bases and J by 3 bases, with 18 bases between. The CDR3 is 15 amino acids. Germline CDR1 SNHLY, CDR2 FYNNEI. CDR3 in DNA: TGTGCCAGCAGGGGGGGACTCTTAGTAAGCTACGAGCAGTACTTC. It codes for CASRGGLLVSYEQYF.

The chain couples TRBV7-6 to TRBJ1-4; no reliable D call. The CDR3 contains 14 residues. Trimming shortened V by 1 base and J by 4 bases, and 7 bases separated the two germline ends. CDR1 is SGHVS and CDR2 is FNYEAQ in the germline V gene. The CDR3 DNA reads TGTGCCAGCAGCTTAGAGGCCGATAATGAAAAACTGTTTTTT. Residues: CASSLEADNEKLFF.

The table lists this clone with a count of one. This chain uses TRBV27 with TRBJ1-5; D is perhaps TRBD1 (5 bases). This CDR3 is built from 15 residues. CDR1 and CDR2 (germline): MNHEY, SMNVEV (reference sequence). Trimming took 0 bases from V and 7 from J, leaving 13 bases between them. For the CDR3, the DNA is TGTGCCAGCAGTTTATCGAAGCTGGGGCGACAGCCCCAGCATTTT. Translated: CASSLSKLGRQPQHF.

V gene TRBV2 combines with J gene TRBJ1-2, with a possible D match to TRBD1 (5 bases). CDR3 length equals 13 residues. Germline V gene data show CDR1 as SNHLY and CDR2 as FYNNEI. With 5 bases removed from V and 6 bases from J, the gap between germline ends came to 13 bases. CDR3 loop: CASSTLGADGYTF. CDR3 DNA sequence: TGTGCCAGCAGTACCCTCGGGGCAGATGGCTACACCTTC. The full variable domain, completed using reference TRBV2 and TRBJ1-2, is EPEVTQTPSHQVTQMGQEVILRCVPISNHLYFYWYRQILGQKVEFLVSFYNNEISEKSEIFDDQFSVERPDGSNFTLKIRSTKLEDSAMYFCASSTLGADGYTFGSGTRLTVV.

In its sample, this clone is large. CDR3 loop: CAAGPGTGGTEAFF. CDR3 bases: TGTGCCGCGGGGCCCGGGACAGGAGGAACTGAAGCTTTCTTT. The J gene is TRBJ1-1, the V gene TRBV28, with TRBD1 matching over 8 bases. This CDR3 is built from 14 residues. Germline V lookup: CDR1 MDHEN, CDR2 SYDVKM. J lost 5 bases, V lost 11 bases, and 13 bases had no gene match.

This clone was detected only once. The chain recombines TRBV19 with TRBJ1-1, with D possibly matching TRBD1 (5 bases). CDR1 is LNHDA and CDR2 is SQIVND in the germline V gene (reference sequence). This CDR3 spans 17 amino acids. V dropped 8 bases and J dropped 4 bases, with 26 bases sitting between them. CDR3 sequence: CASFKRGREVWSTEAFF. CDR3 DNA sequence: TGTGCCAGTTTCAAGAGAGGCAGGGAGGTCTGGAGCACTGAAGCTTTCTTT.

The rearrangement uses TRBV6-6 and TRBJ2-2; D might be TRBD2 (5 bases). Trimming stripped 8 bases from V and 5 bases from J, with 6 bases between. Germline-derived CDR1 and CDR2 are MNHNY and SVGAGI (reference sequence). The CDR3 contains 11 residues. CDR3 coding DNA: TGTGCCAGCGGGGAGACCGGGGAGCTGTTTTTT. This gives the protein CASGETGELFF.